This TCR beta chain was profiled in a study of cytomegalovirus exposure and HLA in healthy donors (dated by TCRdb to about 2017). Regarding the study in general: An earlier analysis of several hundred of the donors reported roughly 300 Gb of sequence data and some 100 million unique TCR beta sequences from about 179 million T cells. An early release covering roughly 640 HLA-typed donors comprised roughly 300 gigabases of sequencing data and around 80 million unique TCR sequences. Among the approximately 420 genotyped donors, approximately 81% belonged to the genetic ancestry cluster associated with self-reported Caucasian donors. The study was designed to test whether signatures of past pathogen exposure could be identified by cataloging public T cell receptors. The T cell repertoires of around 730 subjects were profiled by immunosequencing and related to cytomegalovirus serostatus. In addition to the first cohort of hundreds of subjects, a separate validation cohort of approximately 130 different subjects was used. To predict cytomegalovirus infection status, the study brought together high-throughput TCR immunosequencing, statistical association of individual TCRs with disease status, and machine learning. In a later analysis, previously published TCR beta repertoires from 550 to 750 donors were re-analyzed and high-resolution HLA genotyping was added so that TCR occurrence patterns could be studied. Rather than drawing on any new phenotypic data, the later analysis identified candidate immune exposures from TCR beta sequences and the way those sequences occurred across donors. To decide whether each TCR beta V gene segment behaved as functional or pseudogenic, an earlier analysis of nearly 600 of the donors relied on high-throughput TCR beta sequencing. Donor age, sex, ethnicity and CMV serostatus were compiled alongside the repertoire data. In a later genetic analysis, genome-wide SNP genotypes for about three fifths of the roughly 670 donors were used, and that subset was treated as a discovery cohort. All discovery cohort repertoires had been generated using a single sequencing platform. Both class I and class II loci were covered by HLA typing, at four-digit resolution. The number of donors typed differed by locus, with about 629-630 for A, B, C, DRB1 and DQB1, around 500 for DQA1, 606 for DPA1, and approximately 470 for DPB1. Because of strong linkage in the cohort, a handful of DR-DQ haplotypes were treated as single units for association and clustering. Among 300 to 450 genotyped donors of the cohort, an average of approximately 240,000 unique TCR beta nucleotide sequences were sequenced per donor, roughly 20% of them non-productive. Overall results and qualifications from the work: Broadly in line with IMGT annotations, most TCR beta V segments showed up in productive rearrangements about 87% or about 30% of the time in an earlier analysis of around 550 of the donors. In a later analysis, the rate of TCR association differed among HLA loci, with DRB1 alleles having the most associated TCRs and HLA-C alleles having the fewest. The only immune exposure information available for the cohort was CMV serostatus. When HLA alleles, especially DR and DQ, strongly co-occurred, attributing TCR associations to individual alleles was difficult. Some IMGT-functional V segments, including TRBV6-2 and TRBV6-3, could not be distinguished by the 87-base-pair reads and were therefore excluded. Because counts were too low, more than 15 rarely observed V segments, including chromosome 9 orphons, were left out of the earlier analysis of over 550 of the donors. A later analysis found that HLA-associated TCR beta chains were more clonally expanded and had lower generation probabilities than equally common non-associated chains. Most CMV-associated TCR beta chains appeared to be HLA-restricted in a later analysis, and the HLA associations seemed to be driven largely by CMV exposure. Compared with the approximately 700-donor mean, donors in an Asian-associated ancestry cluster had fewer N-insertions in productive TCRs, according to a later genetic analysis. The classifier was reported to diagnose cytomegalovirus status with high specificity and sensitivity in both the original cohort and the validation cohort. A total of 150 to 200 TCR beta chains were listed by the study as associated with cytomegalovirus. The cohort was sequenced for TCR beta chains only, and without alpha or paired-chain data the features that could be detected were limited. Because HLA typing was missing for some donors at each locus, association tests included only the typed subset. The authors suggested that the approach could potentially be generalized to other disease states and immunological phenotypes. An association between a missense DCLRE1C variant and V-gene and J-gene trimming of TCR beta chains was found in a later genetic analysis and replicated in an independent cohort. A later analysis reported that several top co-occurrence clusters appeared linked to parvovirus B19, influenza, CMV and Epstein-Barr virus. Three of the identified cytomegalovirus-associated TCR beta chains were confirmed in vitro to be specific for cytomegalovirus antigens. A cluster of highly shared sequence variants was judged likely to represent a technical artifact of the sequencing pipeline. Across donors, most TCR sequences were observed very rarely, whereas some public TCRs were present in many individuals. Specific HLA alleles were associated with 16,951 TCR beta sequences at a false discovery rate of 0.05 in a later analysis. Correlated functional status among segregating V segments might reflect linkage disequilibrium, but an unknown experimental factor could not be ruled out. Sequencing depth was assumed to be roughly uniform across donors in the presence/absence analyses, though that assumption may not hold. A further reported finding was that TCR beta sequences accurately predicted the HLA-A and HLA-B alleles for most subjects in the first cohort.

Points on this clone: Its specific antigen is unknown. No qualities accompany the bases; no much larger clone lies one base away.

The CDR3, cysteine through phenylalanine, is 14 amino acids long. Only the CDR3 DNA is retained, 42 bases long and in frame from the first base. Looking up the germline V gene yields CDR1 SGHRS and CDR2 YFSETQ. Trimmed from V: 3 bases; trimmed from J: 3 bases; junction bases lacking a gene match: 6. Receptors were amplified or captured by the immunoSEQ multiplex PCR assay. The multiplex PCR relied on a mix of 60 forward primers for TCR Vbeta segments and 13 reverse primers for TCR Jbeta segments. Amplification of the CDR3 region of rearranged TCR beta genes was performed with a multiplex PCR assay on genomic DNA. Amplified TCR beta libraries were sequenced as 87-base-pair reads on the Illumina HiSeq System. On the study's bioinformatics: In a later analysis, tens of millions of unique TCR beta chains were counted across the 650 to 750 repertoires, and roughly 9.9 million of these chains were shared by at least two donors. Raw reads were error-corrected and collapsed into unique sequences by a nearest-neighbor algorithm in which closely related sequences were merged to remove PCR and sequencing errors. Alignment of CDR3 sequences to IMGT reference sequences was used to assign V, D and J gene segments. For a sequence to be retained, at least a six-nucleotide match to both a V gene segment and a J gene segment was required. A rearrangement was called productive if the CDR3 had no stop codons and remained in frame with V and J, and every other rearrangement was called non-productive. CDR3 was defined by IMGT convention, running from the second conserved V-encoded cysteine to the conserved J-encoded phenylalanine. Sequences without an unambiguous match to a single V gene segment were excluded from the earlier analysis of 500 to 700 of the donors. An earlier analysis of 587 of the donors classified V segments as functional when productive rearrangements were above 56.7% and as segregating when the standard deviation between donors was above 5%. A statistical classification framework was developed to diagnose cytomegalovirus status using the catalog of TCR beta chain sequences. In a later analysis, V and J genes were assigned by comparing TCR nucleotide sequences against IMGT/GENE-DB human TR gene sequences. A later analysis assigned CDR3 sequences and most-parsimonious VDJ recombination scenarios with the TCRdist pipeline. A later analysis defined each TCR beta chain by its CDR3 amino acid sequence plus V-gene family, and excluded reads lacking a unique V-gene family. As a way to deal with suspected cross-contamination and a sequencing artifact, a later analysis dropped roughly 600 nucleotide sequences that were highly shared and had low generation probability. A later analysis calculated a clonal expansion index for each public chain from normalized within-repertoire ranks of inferred template counts. A later analysis computed generation probabilities with a VDJ recombination model fitted to out-of-frame rearrangements, and checked the results against IGoR. A later analysis scored TCR-TCR, TCR-HLA and TCR-CMV co-occurrence with hypergeometric tests, applying a repertoire-size bias correction to TCR pairs. To estimate false discovery rates, a later analysis permuted the HLA or CMV assignments 20 times. In a later analysis, co-occurring TCRs were grouped using DBSCAN, with TCRdist sequence similarity added in when clustering inside HLA-allele-positive subsets. Co-occurrence clustering excluded repertoires with fewer than 30,000 or more than 120,000 public chains, plus five with anomalous nucleotide sharing. The immuneACCESS repertoire file appears here via TCRdb, limited to in-frame rearrangements. These files lack a portion of the clones; in checked studies, under half of the deficit traces to unresolved V genes, and the cause of the others is not known. V and J calls and clone size are those listed in that table; D and trimming were worked out from the DNA. Present in this sample are some 85,000 clones, roughly 80% of which were seen just once. Roughly 1.3% of the sample rests with the top ten.

The cohort comprised some 680 healthy bone marrow donors. All cohort members were sampled while nominally healthy, although unrecorded immune exposures were likely present. The donor tested CMV seronegative, placing the donor among the 300 to 450 seronegative members of the cohort. Every donor gave a peripheral blood sample, and the peripheral blood mononuclear cells from that sample were used for TCR beta sequencing. The Qiagen DNeasy Blood Extraction Kit was used to extract genomic DNA from the blood cell samples. The TCR comes from a male donor in good health and CMV-seronegative. The V and J segments used are TRBV5-1 and TRBJ2-7; 7 nucleotides in the junction match TRBD1. Sequenced input: PBMCs. CDR3 loop: CASSYRDSNYEQYF. The nucleotide sequence reads as follows: TGCGCCAGCAGCTACCGGGACAGCAACTACGAGCAGTACTTC.